These T cell receptor beta chains were read from a single sample in a study of monozygotic twins with cystic fibrosis. Here immunoSEQ multiplex PCR was the method, and the copy in TCRdb shows in-frame clones only, minus some. This sample carries over 15,000 clones, around 97% of them seen once, and the ten largest clones take 1.9%. Sequences were obtained from blood. The receptor source for this set is a woman aged 30 to 39 with cystic fibrosis. Each CDR3 is given with its conserved first and last residue. D genes are given only for firm matches. Not all rows give a size; the values are once, few, many and, for expanded clones, a class.

clone_size | j_call | v_call | d_call | cdr3_nt | cdr3_aa
once | TRBJ2-7 | TRBV27 | TRBD2 | TGTGCCAGCAGTTTCCTGACTAGCGGGGGCCCCCACGAGCAGTACTTC | CASSFLTSGGPHEQYF
NA | TRBJ2-5 | TRBV6-6 | TRBD1 | TGTGCCAGCAGTGGACAGGGTGTGGTACGGGAAGAGACCCAGTACTTC | CASSGQGVVREETQYF
NA | TRBJ2-7 | TRBV5-6 | NA | TGTGCCAGCAGCTTGGGACGTGCCATCCTCTACGAGCAGTACTTC | CASSLGRAILYEQYF
NA | TRBJ2-3 | TRBV5-1 | TRBD2 | TGCGCCAGCAGCTGGATGCTCGCGGGGGGGGCAACAGATACGCAGTATTTT | CASSWMLAGGATDTQYF
once | TRBJ1-1 | TRBV27 | NA | TGTGCCAGCAGTTTTGTGGGACACATGAACACTGAAGCTTTCTTT | CASSFVGHMNTEAFF
NA | TRBJ1-6 | TRBV7-2 | TRBD1 | TGTGCCAGCAGCTCGGGACAGGGGGAGACAGGATCACCCCTCCACTTT | CASSSGQGETGSPLHF
NA | TRBJ2-5 | TRBV20-1 | NA | TGCAGTGCCAAAAGGTCAGAGACCCAGTACTTC | CSAKRSETQYF
NA | TRBJ1-2 | TRBV10-3 | NA | TGTGCCATTGCCCGTGAGAGGGGGGCCTATGGCTACACCTTC | CAIARERGAYGYTF
NA | TRBJ2-5 | TRBV5-1 | NA | TGCGCCAGCAGCTTTGGGGGAGAAGAGACCCAGTACTTC | CASSFGGEETQYF
NA | TRBJ1-3 | TRBV6-1 | NA | TGTGCCAGCACCCCAGGGGAAGGAAACACCATATATTTT | CASTPGEGNTIYF
NA | TRBJ1-4 | TRBV7-9 | NA | TGTGCCAGCAGCCGGGACGGCCCTAATGAAAAACTGTTTTTT | CASSRDGPNEKLFF
once | TRBJ2-1 | TRBV9 | NA | TGTGCCAGCAGCAGCGGGCTTAAGCAGTTCTTC | CASSSGLKQFF
NA | TRBJ1-4 | TRBV4-2 | NA | TGTGCCAGCAGCTCCTCCGAGTGGGAGCGACGGTCTAATGAAAAACTGTTTTTT | CASSSSEWERRSNEKLFF
once | TRBJ1-2 | TRBV5-1 | NA | TGCGCCAGCAGCTTGGGGGGGTATGGCTACACCTTC | CASSLGGYGYTF
NA | TRBJ2-7 | TRBV5-1 | TRBD2 | TGCGCCAGCAGCCCCGCTGGGGGGGGCTACGAGCAGTACTTC | CASSPAGGGYEQYF
NA | TRBJ1-1 | TRBV13 | NA | TGTGCCAGCAGCTATCAGACAGGCTCTAACACTGAAGCTTTCTTT | CASSYQTGSNTEAFF
once | TRBJ2-1 | TRBV25-1 | TRBD1 | TGTGCCAGCAGGCAGGGGGCTTTGGGTGAGCAGTTCTTC | CASRQGALGEQFF
NA | TRBJ1-1 | TRBV7-9 | NA | TGTGCCAGCAGCCCCGGGACAACGAACACTGAAGCTTTCTTT | CASSPGTTNTEAFF
NA | TRBJ1-1 | TRBV2 | NA | TGTGCCAGCAGGACGAGGACGGCCGAAGCTTTCTTT | CASRTRTAEAFF
NA | TRBJ2-7 | TRBV19 | TRBD1 | TGTGCCAGTAGTCTAAGAGGGGGACAGGGGTACGAGCAGTACTTC | CASSLRGGQGYEQYF
NA | TRBJ1-2 | TRBV9 | NA | TGTGCCGGCAGCGACCACCCAAGGGCGTATGGCTACACCTTC | CAGSDHPRAYGYTF
NA | TRBJ2-7 | TRBV10-3 | TRBD1 | TGTGCCATCAGTGATGTGGGACAGCCCTACGAGCAGTACTTC | CAISDVGQPYEQYF
NA | TRBJ2-7 | TRBV6-5 | NA | TGTGCCAGCAGTCCTGGGGGCGAGCAGTACTTC | CASSPGGEQYF
NA | TRBJ1-2 | TRBV6-4 | TRBD1 | TGTGCCAGCAGTCCGACAGGGAAAGGCGGCTACACCTTC | CASSPTGKGGYTF
NA | TRBJ1-6 | TRBV14 | NA | TGTGCCAGCAGCCAAGATCGAGGGATTAATTCACCCCTCCACTTT | CASSQDRGINSPLHF
NA | TRBJ2-2 | TRBV14 | NA | TGTGCCAGCAGCCCTACTAGGAACACCGGGGAGCTGTTTTTT | CASSPTRNTGELFF
NA | TRBJ2-1 | TRBV9 | TRBD2 | TGTGCCAGCAGCGTAGGCGGACTAGCGGTGAATGAGCAGTTCTTC | CASSVGGLAVNEQFF
few | TRBJ1-1 | TRBV7-8 | NA | TGTGCCAGCAGCTTTACAGACAAACCGAACACTGAAGCTTTCTTT | CASSFTDKPNTEAFF
NA | TRBJ2-5 | TRBV6-5 | NA | TGTGCCAGCAGTTACTCGGCGGGAAGCGAGACCCAGTACTTC | CASSYSAGSETQYF
NA | TRBJ1-2 | TRBV6-1 | TRBD1 | TGTGCCAGCTCACAGGGGGCCGGCTATGGCTACACCTTC | CASSQGAGYGYTF
NA | TRBJ1-4 | TRBV7-9 | NA | TGTGCCAGCAGCTTAGGCGGCAGGGAACCAAATTTT | CASSLGGREPNF
once | TRBJ1-2 | TRBV2 | TRBD1 | TGTGCCAGCAGAGGACAGGGGATGCGGGGCTACACCTTC | CASRGQGMRGYTF
NA | TRBJ2-3 | TRBV7-2 | NA | TGTGCCAGCAGCTTCCTTAGCACAGATACGCAGTATTTT | CASSFLSTDTQYF
NA | TRBJ1-5 | TRBV19 | TRBD1 | TGTGCCAGTAGTCCGTGGATTGGGACAGGGGATCAGCCCCAGCATTTT | CASSPWIGTGDQPQHF
NA | TRBJ1-5 | TRBV4-3 | NA | TGCGCCAGCAGCCCACTTGTATATCAGCCCCAGCATTTT | CASSPLVYQPQHF
NA | TRBJ2-2 | TRBV7-9 | TRBD1 | TGTGCCAGCAGCCACGCCGGGACAGGGCTCACCGGGGAGCTGTTTTTT | CASSHAGTGLTGELFF
NA | TRBJ2-5 | TRBV7-9 | NA | TGTGCCAGCAGCTTAGTAGGGCCGACCCAAGAGACCCAGTACTTC | CASSLVGPTQETQYF
NA | TRBJ1-1 | TRBV9 | NA | TGTGCCAGCAGCGCGTCCGGGAGGGACACTGAAGCTTTCTTT | CASSASGRDTEAFF
NA | TRBJ1-1 | TRBV4-1 | TRBD1 | TGCGCCAGCAGCCAAACCGGACAGGGGAGGGGCACTGAAGCTTTCTTT | CASSQTGQGRGTEAFF
NA | TRBJ2-1 | TRBV6-6 | NA | TGTGCCAGCAGCTGGGAGCGGAATTTGGTCTTC | CASSWERNLVF
NA | TRBJ1-6 | TRBV6-5 | NA | TGTGCCAGCAGTTACACGGGTAGAGTAACCTCACCCCTCCACTTT | CASSYTGRVTSPLHF
NA | TRBJ1-2 | TRBV10-2 | NA | TGCGCCAGCAGTGGACAGGCCCGTAACTATGGCTACACCTTC | CASSGQARNYGYTF
NA | TRBJ2-7 | TRBV5-1 | TRBD1 | TGCGCCAGCAGCTTGGCGGCAGGGGGAACTCGCGAGCAGTACTTC | CASSLAAGGTREQYF
NA | TRBJ1-1 | TRBV30 | NA | TGTGCCTGGAGGCTCCTATTAAAACGGACGGCTTTGAACACTGAAGCTTTCTTT | CAWRLLLKRTALNTEAFF
NA | TRBJ2-7 | TRBV15 | TRBD2 | TGTGCCACCAGCAGAAACCTCGCCCAATGGGGAAGCGGGGTTAGGGACGAGCAGTACTTC | CATSRNLAQWGSGVRDEQYF
NA | TRBJ2-7 | TRBV5-6 | NA | TGTGCCAGCTCAAAATTCCCGATTTCCTACGAGCAGTACTTC | CASSKFPISYEQYF
NA | TRBJ1-6 | TRBV6-5 | TRBD1 | TGTGCCACCACCCGGCGGGACAGGGGTAATTCACCCCTCCACTTT | CATTRRDRGNSPLHF
NA | TRBJ1-6 | TRBV19 | NA | TGTGCCAGTACCGAAAATGGGGTCGGGGGTTCACCCCTCCACTTT | CASTENGVGGSPLHF
NA | TRBJ2-3 | TRBV5-4 | TRBD2 | TGTGCCAGCAGCTACCGGGGGGGGAGAGATACGCAGTATTTT | CASSYRGGRDTQYF
NA | TRBJ1-6 | TRBV5-4 | NA | TGTGCCAGCAGCTTGGGACAGCTTAATTCACCCCTCCACTTT | CASSLGQLNSPLHF
NA | TRBJ1-6 | TRBV7-9 | TRBD1 | TGTGCCAGCGTGCAAACAGGGGTTGGTTCACCCCTCCACTTT | CASVQTGVGSPLHF
NA | TRBJ2-7 | TRBV5-5 | NA | TGTGCCAGCAGCTTTGGGGGGGCCGTAAACGAGCAGTACTTC | CASSFGGAVNEQYF
NA | TRBJ1-2 | TRBV19 | NA | TGTGCCAGTAGTCCCGGGAGGACCTATGGCTACACCTTC | CASSPGRTYGYTF
NA | TRBJ1-2 | TRBV18 | NA | TGTGCCAGCTCACCAACTATCGACCTGACGGTGCGGAGTGTCAACGGCTACACCTTC | CASSPTIDLTVRSVNGYTF
NA | TRBJ1-1 | TRBV13 | NA | TGTGCCAGCAGCCCAGGGGAGGTAGCTTTCTTT | CASSPGEVAFF
once | TRBJ2-5 | TRBV27 | TRBD2 | TGTGCCAGCAGCCCCTCCCCCGTGGCGGGGGGTTGGGAGACCCAGTACTTC | CASSPSPVAGGWETQYF